This TCR beta chain appears in the sequencing data of a study of CD8 T cells in ankylosing spondylitis. Study results and limitations: What appeared characteristic of ankylosing spondylitis blood was a TCR beta motif of fewer than ten highly homologous variants. The clones that were linked to disease were reported to be significantly enriched in matched synovial fluid samples from ankylosing spondylitis patients. The disease-linked clones had a CD8+ phenotype and low blood frequencies.

Library preparation for TCR beta used quantitative 5'-RACE with molecular barcodes. Using its own MiXCR run on the 5' RACE reads, TCRdb lists one record per CDR3 protein. This table has about 220,000 distinct CDR3 sequences, more than 5.5% appearing once. V was trimmed by 1 base and J by 6 bases, leaving 13 bases between them. Germline CDR1 reads LGHNA; CDR2 reads YSLEER. This CDR3 spans 15 amino acids. This clonotype was seen repeatedly, ten times or more. The antigen remains unidentified. Sequencing used blood, either unsorted or a sorted T cell fraction (not recorded which). The V and J genes are TRBV4-3 and TRBJ2-1, with a tentative D call TRBD2 (6 bases). The TCR was taken from a male donor with ankylosing spondylitis. The CDR3 loop is CASSQGRGALNEQFF. The CDR3 DNA reads TGCGCCAGCAGCCAAGGGAGGGGCGCCCTCAATGAGCAGTTCTTC.